The clone carrying this T cell receptor (beta chain) was seen repeatedly, ten times or more. The antigen remains unidentified. Trimming took 5 bases from V and 2 from J, leaving 10 bases between them. The CDR3 runs to 13 residues. The record originates from a study of identical twins. Broader study findings: Researchers reported excess low generation probability among twin-shared out-of-frame alpha sequences. A partial confounding effect on zero-insertion analyses could come from invariant MAIT and iNKT cells. Out-of-frame TCR alpha sharing in monozygotic twins exceeded recombination model predictions.

The cDNA had a unique molecular identifier and a template-switch universal primer site. MiXCR was run by TCRdb on the 5' RACE reads, yielding one entry per CDR3 protein. The table records around 220,000 distinct CDR3 sequences, under 12% of them present only once. V is TRBV12-3 or TRBV12-4 and J is TRBJ2-7; D uncertain. The sequenced material came from memory T cells sorted from blood. The sequence derives from a man aged 45-65 years in good health. In nucleotides, the CDR3 is TGTGCCAGCAGTCTCTCCGTGGCCTACGAGCAGTACTTC. Encoded protein: CASSLSVAYEQYF.